This T cell receptor (beta chain) comes out of a study of PD-1 blockade in classical Hodgkin lymphoma (dated by TCRdb to 2018 to 2021). Context from the whole study: Nivolumab dosing was 3 mg/kg intravenously every 2 weeks, continuing until either disease progression or unacceptable toxicity. The study used CyTOF and TCR beta sequencing to define a peripheral blood immune signature of response to PD-1 blockade in classical Hodgkin lymphoma. Paper-wide results and their limitations: By C4D1, a significant rise was seen in CD4+ TCR diversity but not in CD8+ TCR diversity (p=0.0027 vs p=0.16), and the rise was most apparent among complete responders (p=0.02). Baseline TCR diversity was reported to be lower in newly diagnosed patients than in healthy donors and to be lower still in relapsed/refractory patients. Trial patients achieving complete response had baseline diversity similar to newly diagnosed patients, whereas partial responders and progressors had significantly lower diversity. The study was limited to a single clinical trial cohort, and causes of repertoire differences, possibly disease activity or prior therapy, remained undefined. Lower diversity was observed in patients in whom nivolumab was started less than 1 year after ASCT, and these patients were excluded from later analyses so that confounding by immune reconstitution would be avoided.

A remark on this clone: This receptor's antigen is unknown. No base-level quality is on record; no much larger clone is a single base apart.

From the germline V gene (reference sequence), CDR1 is SEHNR and CDR2 is FQNEAQ. The CDR3 measures 13 amino acids from cysteine to phenylalanine. The entry retains the CDR3 DNA only, 39 bases that are in frame from base 1. The trim is 0 bases for V and 3 bases for J, with a gap of 6 bases between the germline ends. The Qiagen DNeasy kit was used to extract genomic DNA both from unsorted PBMCs and from the negatively selected CD4+ and CD8+ fractions. Using primers that anneal to V and J segments, immunoSEQ multiplex PCR amplified the TCR beta CDR3 regions. Amplification bias was minimized using a synthetic immune receptor repertoire, and residual bias was removed computationally after sequencing. On the study's bioinformatics: Custom Python scripts were used to quantify repertoire diversity as the Shannon entropy index. Unsorted, CD4+ and CD8+ repertoires were analyzed separately, except in combined analyses where CD4+ and CD8+ sequences were merged in silico. A clone was considered expanded if an increase in frequency of at least 2-fold after treatment relative to C1D1 was found, and a pseudocount of 0.5 was applied to clones undetected at baseline. Clones with 0 or 1 copy at C1D1 were classified as singleton clones, and clones with 2 or more copies were classified as non-singleton clones. Clones expanded in unsorted samples were labelled as CD4+, CD8+ or unknown by matching protein sequences in sorted samples from the same patient. Diversity changes from C1D1 to C4D1 were tested in paired samples using Wilcoxon tests. Sourced from immuneACCESS, this table was stored by TCRdb with only in-frame sequences that have V and J called. A share of the clones is absent; for the studies checked, an unresolved V gene accounts for under half, and the remainder has no known explanation. V, J and clone size reflect that table, while D and trimming were determined from the DNA. In this sample the table shows roughly 20,000 clones, approximately 88% of which occur a single time. Of the sample, around 6% is held by the ten largest clones.

Per the publication, the time point label means: cycle 1 day 1 (C1D1), immediately before nivolumab initiation. Relapse after autologous stem cell transplantation had occurred in all trial patients, and cohorts A, B and C were distinguished by prior brentuximab vedotin exposure. The trial cohort comprised fewer than 65 patients with relapsed/refractory classical Hodgkin lymphoma whose best overall responses were complete response, partial response or progressive disease. In the multi-cohort phase II CheckMate 205 trial, trial patients received single-agent nivolumab. Best overall response was determined by an independent review committee according to the 2007 International Working Group response criteria. Trial PBMCs were collected just before the start of nivolumab (C1D1) and during therapy at cycle 2 day 1 and cycle 4 day 1. Peripheral blood was collected in 8 mL Vacutainer Cell Preparation Tubes, from which PBMCs were isolated by centrifugation and then cryopreserved.

The source of this sequence is a human donor with classical Hodgkin lymphoma. The V gene is TRBV7-9 and the J gene is TRBJ2-7; the D segment cannot be called with confidence. This sample comprised peripheral blood mononuclear cells (PBMCs), obtained at baseline. In nucleotides, the sequence is TGTGCCAGCAGCTTAGCGAGGAGCTACGAGCAGTACTTC. Translated, it reads CASSLARSYEQYF. Reference TRBV7-9 and TRBJ2-7 proteins supply the regions before and after the CDR3; the full variable domain is: DTGVSQNPRHKITKRGQNVTFRCDPISEHNRLYWYRQTLGQGPEFLTYFQNEAQLEKSRLLSDRFSAERPKGSFSTLEIQRTEQGDSAMYLCASSLARSYEQYFGPGTRLTVT.